This T cell receptor beta chain was profiled in a study of control samples from healthy donors and cancer patients. The CDR3 is made up of 15 amino acids. Deletions cut 0 bases from V and 4 bases from J, with 14 bases between. Per the germline V gene, CDR1 is SGHKS and CDR2 is YYEKEE (reference sequence). Data came from immunoSEQ multiplex PCR; TCRdb stores just in-frame clones and leaves some out. The table has about 110,000 clones, 80% to 95% seen once. The sample was blood. The rearrangement uses TRBV5-5 and TRBJ2-7; the D is unclear. This TCR derives from a woman aged 18-35 years in good health. For the CDR3, the DNA is TGTGCCAGCAGCTTGGTTTTCGCGATAGATTACGAGCAGTACTTC. This translates into CASSLVFAIDYEQYF.